One sample yielded the 15 T cell receptor beta chains listed below, sequenced in a study of T cell clones after liver transplantation. Sequencing used immunoSEQ multiplex PCR; TCRdb keeps in-frame clones, though not all of them. Here the sample spans tens of thousands of clones, roughly 85% being singletons. The sample consisted of CD4+ T cells from blood, taken 45 to 46 months after liver transplant. These TCRs come from a human patient who received a liver transplant. T cells may partly derive from the graft donor.

This chain connects TRBV28 to TRBJ2-3, with 9 bases fitting TRBD2. Per germline, CDR1 MDHEN and CDR2 SYDVKM. The V and J ends lost 8 bases and 4 bases, in that order; junction bases with no gene match: 13. The CDR3 consists of 16 residues. CDR3 sequence reads: CASLKTYAGGPDTQYF. CDR3 DNA sequence: TGTGCCAGCTTAAAAACCTATGCGGGAGGGCCAGATACGCAGTATTTT. Variable domain in full (rest from reference TRBV28 and TRBJ2-3): DVKVTQSSRYLVKRTGEKVFLECVQDMDHENMFWYRQDPGLGLRLIYFSYDVKMKEKGDIPEGYSVSREKKERFSLILESASTNQTSMYLCASLKTYAGGPDTQYFGPGTRLTVL.

The chain uses TRBV19 and TRBJ1-5; TRBD1 is a possible D gene (6 bases). This CDR3 spans 16 amino acids. CDR1 is LNHDA and CDR2 is SQIVND in the germline V gene (reference sequence). V gave up 0 bases and J gave up 0 bases, with 9 bases separating them. The CDR3 region is CASSIEGTLSNQPQHF. CDR3 coding DNA: TGTGCCAGTAGTATAGAAGGGACACTTAGCAATCAGCCCCAGCATTTT.

The chain couples TRBV5-1 to TRBJ2-3; TRBD2 matches at 8 bases. Germline CDR1 reads SGHRS; CDR2 reads YFSETQ. This CDR3 comprises 15 residues. V lost 5 bases to trimming and J lost 3 bases; unmatched junction nucleotides: 8. In DNA form, the CDR3 reads TGCGCCAGCAGTCAAAGGGGACTAGATACAGATACGCAGTATTTT. This encodes CASSQRGLDTDTQYF.

The chain recombines TRBV11-1 with TRBJ1-1, with D perhaps TRBD1 (6 bases). The V gene's germline CDR1 is SGHAT and CDR2 FQDESV (reference sequence). Trimming left V 5 bases short and J 8 bases short, with 18 bases between. The CDR3 is 14 amino acids. The CDR3 spells CASSLSGGAAEAFF. CDR3 DNA sequence: TGTGCCAGCAGCCTCTCTGGGGGGGCGGCCGAAGCTTTCTTT.

This clone was observed once. The V gene is TRBV5-1, the J gene TRBJ2-5; D unresolved. The V gene lost 4 bases and the J gene lost 5 bases, with 18 bases spanning the gap. The CDR3 extends over 15 amino acids. Germline values: CDR1 SGHRS, CDR2 YFSETQ. This CDR3 reads CASSQTPIGPETQYF. The CDR3, as DNA: TGCGCCAGCAGCCAAACCCCCATCGGCCCGGAGACCCAGTACTTC.

The table lists this clone with a few counts. CDR3 region: CASSRGYNEQFF. Written as DNA, the CDR3 is TGTGCCAGCAGTCGGGGGTACAATGAGCAGTTCTTC. V gene TRBV11-2 combines with J gene TRBJ2-1, with D possibly being TRBD2 (6 bases). CDR1 is SGHAT and CDR2 is FQNNGV in the germline V gene. The CDR3 is 12 residues long. V lost 6 bases and J lost 4, with 7 bases in between. The whole variable domain, filled in from reference TRBV11-2 and TRBJ2-1, reads EAGVAQSPRYKIIEKRQSVAFWCNPISGHATLYWYQQILGQGPKLLIQFQNNGVVDDSQLPKDRFSAERLKGVDSTLKIQPAKLEDSAVYLCASSRGYNEQFFGPGTRLTVL.

The chain employs TRBV2 and TRBJ2-2; possible D gene TRBD2, 5 bases. This CDR3 contains 14 residues. V dropped 7 bases and J dropped 3 bases, with 12 bases sitting between them. The germline CDR1 and CDR2 sequences are SNHLY and FYNNEI. DNA of the CDR3: TGTGCCAGCACCTTAGGGAGCGACACCGGGGAGCTGTTTTTT. Translating gives CASTLGSDTGELFF.

The rearrangement uses TRBV6-1 and TRBJ2-3, with a tentative D call TRBD1 (6 bases). Germline V lookup: CDR1 MNHNS, CDR2 SASEGT. This CDR3 contains 15 residues. Trimming left V 6 bases short and J 0 bases short, with 13 bases between. The CDR3 DNA is TGTGCCAGCAGACTACAGGGAAGGAGCACAGATACGCAGTATTTT. Translation gives CASRLQGRSTDTQYF.

The genes are TRBV7-2 and TRBJ1-2; tentatively, D is TRBD1 (5 bases). V dropped 1 base and J dropped 8 bases, with 11 bases sitting between them. Per germline, CDR1 SGHTA and CDR2 FQGNSA. The CDR3 is 13 residues long. The CDR3 loop reads CASSLDAGNGYTF. The CDR3, as DNA: TGTGCCAGCAGCTTAGATGCAGGGAACGGCTACACCTTC. The entire variable domain, with the rest obtained from reference TRBV7-2 and TRBJ1-2, is as follows: GAGVSQSPSNKVTEKGKDVELRCDPISGHTALYWYRQSLGQGLEFLIYFQGNSAPDKSGLPSDRFSAERTGGSVSTLTIQRTQQEDSAVYLCASSLDAGNGYTFGSGTRLTVV.

V and J are TRBV6-5 and TRBJ1-2; maybe TRBD1 (6 bases). Trimming left V 5 bases short and J 5 bases short, with 18 bases between. The germline V gene encodes CDR1 MNHEY and CDR2 SVGAGI. The CDR3 covers 15 residues. CDR3 sequence reads: CASSPGTPYGYGYTF. CDR3 DNA: TGTGCCAGCAGTCCCGGGACACCTTATGGATATGGCTACACCTTC.

The V gene is TRBV18, the J gene TRBJ2-3, with TRBD2 identical over 10 bases. The CDR3 totals 19 residues. Germline V gene data show CDR1 as KGHSH and CDR2 as LQKENI. Unmatched junction bases numbered 15, after V lost 2 bases and J lost 4 bases. As DNA, the CDR3 is TGTGCCAGCTCACCATTCGTGCGTTCCCTAGCGGGAGAGTCAGATACGCAGTATTTT. Amino acids: CASSPFVRSLAGESDTQYF.

The chain recombines TRBV18 with TRBJ2-3; D call uncertain. Germline CDR1 and CDR2: KGHSH and LQKENI. This CDR3 has 13 residues. The V end was cut by 5 bases, the J end by 5 bases, with 11 bases between. CDR3 sequence: CASSSTVGDTQYF. The CDR3 nucleotides read TGTGCCAGCTCATCAACGGTGGGAGATACGCAGTATTTT.

This chain joins TRBV2 and TRBJ1-2; D remains ambiguous. The CDR3 is made up of 13 amino acids. Germline CDR1 reads SNHLY; CDR2 reads FYNNEI. With 7 bases removed from V and 4 bases from J, the gap between germline ends came to 13 bases. Written as DNA, the CDR3 is TGTGCCAGCACTTCGACTCTTAGCTATGGCTACACCTTC. Its protein product is CASTSTLSYGYTF.

This clone showed up just once. J is TRBJ2-2 and V is TRBV5-1; tentatively, D is TRBD1 (6 bases). The CDR3 has 15 amino acids. Germline CDR1 is SGHRS and CDR2 is YFSETQ. The germline V and J ends were trimmed by 0 bases and 8 bases, with 14 bases remaining between them. CDR3 sequence: CASSLEGLGQGELFF. Written as DNA, the CDR3 is TGCGCCAGCAGCTTGGAGGGGTTGGGACAAGGGGAGCTGTTTTTT.

This clone was recorded once. The chain employs TRBV6-5 and TRBJ1-1; D remains unclear. Germline loops: CDR1 MNHEY, CDR2 SVGAGI. CDR3 length: 11 amino acids. Trimming took 6 bases from V and 0 from J, leaving 2 bases between them. The chain's CDR3 is CASRMNTEAFF. The CDR3 coding sequence is TGTGCCAGCAGGATGAACACTGAAGCTTTCTTT.